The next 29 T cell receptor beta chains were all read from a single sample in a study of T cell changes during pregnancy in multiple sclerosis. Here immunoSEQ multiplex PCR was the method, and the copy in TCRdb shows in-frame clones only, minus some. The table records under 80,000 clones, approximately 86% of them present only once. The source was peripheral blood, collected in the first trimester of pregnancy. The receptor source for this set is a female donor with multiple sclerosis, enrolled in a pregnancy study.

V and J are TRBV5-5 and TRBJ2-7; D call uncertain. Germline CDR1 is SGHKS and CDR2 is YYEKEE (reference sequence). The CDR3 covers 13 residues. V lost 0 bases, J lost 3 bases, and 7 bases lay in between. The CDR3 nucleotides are TGTGCCAGCAGCTTGGACTCACTCTACGAGCAGTACTTC. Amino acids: CASSLDSLYEQYF. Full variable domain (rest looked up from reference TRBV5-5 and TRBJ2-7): DAGVTQSPTHLIKTRGQQVTLRCSPISGHKSVSWYQQVLGQGPQFIFQYYEKEERGRGNFPDRFSARQFPNYSSELNVNALLLGDSALYLCASSLDSLYEQYFGPGTRLTVT.

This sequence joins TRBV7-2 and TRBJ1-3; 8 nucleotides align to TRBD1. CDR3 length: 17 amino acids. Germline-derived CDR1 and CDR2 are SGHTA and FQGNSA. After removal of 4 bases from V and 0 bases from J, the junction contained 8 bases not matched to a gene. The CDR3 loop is CASSSRQGSSSGNTIYF. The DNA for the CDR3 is TGTGCCAGCAGCTCTCGACAGGGGAGCTCCTCTGGAAACACCATATATTTT.

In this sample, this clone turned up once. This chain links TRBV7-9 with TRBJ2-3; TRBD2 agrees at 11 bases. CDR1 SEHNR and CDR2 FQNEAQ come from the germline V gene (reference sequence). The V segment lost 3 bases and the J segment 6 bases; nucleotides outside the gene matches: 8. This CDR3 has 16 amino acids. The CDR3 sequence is CASSFSGRGLPDTQYF. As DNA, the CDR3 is TGTGCCAGCAGCTTTAGCGGGAGGGGTTTACCGGATACGCAGTATTTT.

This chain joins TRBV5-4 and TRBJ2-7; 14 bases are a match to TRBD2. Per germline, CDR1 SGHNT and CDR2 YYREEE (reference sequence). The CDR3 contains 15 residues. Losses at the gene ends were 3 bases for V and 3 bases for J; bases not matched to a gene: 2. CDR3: CASSWGLAGVYEQYF. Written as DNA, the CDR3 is TGTGCCAGCAGCTGGGGACTAGCGGGAGTCTACGAGCAGTACTTC.

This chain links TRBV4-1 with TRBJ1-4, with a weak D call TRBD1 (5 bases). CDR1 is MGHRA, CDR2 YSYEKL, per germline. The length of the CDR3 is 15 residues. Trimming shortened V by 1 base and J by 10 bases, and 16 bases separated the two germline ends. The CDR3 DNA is TGCGCCAGCAGCCAAGGGGAGCGGGGGTGGGGAAAACTGTTTTTT. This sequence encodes CASSQGERGWGKLFF.

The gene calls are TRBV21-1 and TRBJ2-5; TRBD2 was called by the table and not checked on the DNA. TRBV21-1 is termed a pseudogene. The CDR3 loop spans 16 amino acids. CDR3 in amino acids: CASSRLAGVTQETQYF. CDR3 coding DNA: TGTGCCAGCAGCAGACTAGCGGGAGTCACGCAAGAGACCCAGTACTTC.

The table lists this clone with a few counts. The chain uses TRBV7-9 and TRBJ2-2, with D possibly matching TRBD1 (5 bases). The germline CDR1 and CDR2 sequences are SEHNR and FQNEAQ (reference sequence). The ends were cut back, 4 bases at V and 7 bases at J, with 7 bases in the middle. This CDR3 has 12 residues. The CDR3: CASSSDSGELFF. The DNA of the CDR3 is TGTGCCAGCAGCTCAGACAGCGGGGAGCTGTTTTTT.

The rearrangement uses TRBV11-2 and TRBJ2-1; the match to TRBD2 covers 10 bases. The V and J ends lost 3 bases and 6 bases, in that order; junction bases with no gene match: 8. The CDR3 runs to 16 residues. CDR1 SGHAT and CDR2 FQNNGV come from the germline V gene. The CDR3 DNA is TGTGCCAGCAGCTTTGGGAGCGGGAGGGCCTCCAATGAGCAGTTCTTC. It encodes CASSFGSGRASNEQFF.

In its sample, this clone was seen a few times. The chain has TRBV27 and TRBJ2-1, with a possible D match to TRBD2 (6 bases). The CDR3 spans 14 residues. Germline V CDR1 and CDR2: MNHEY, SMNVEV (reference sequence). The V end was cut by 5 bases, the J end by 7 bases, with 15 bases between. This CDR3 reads CASSRGGGRNEQFF. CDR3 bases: TGTGCCAGCAGTCGCGGCGGAGGGAGGAATGAGCAGTTCTTC.

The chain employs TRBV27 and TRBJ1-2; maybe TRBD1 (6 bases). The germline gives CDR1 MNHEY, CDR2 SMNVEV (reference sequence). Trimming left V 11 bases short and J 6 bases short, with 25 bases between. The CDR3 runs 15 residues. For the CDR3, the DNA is TGTGCCTCCTCTAGGGGGTCAGGGGATGTTCATGGCTACACCTTC. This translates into CASSRGSGDVHGYTF.

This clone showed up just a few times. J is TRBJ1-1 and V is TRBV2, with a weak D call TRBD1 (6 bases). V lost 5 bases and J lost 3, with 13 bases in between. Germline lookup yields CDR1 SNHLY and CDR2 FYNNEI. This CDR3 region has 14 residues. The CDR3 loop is CASSILGGDTEAFF. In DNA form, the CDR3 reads TGTGCCAGCAGTATTCTAGGGGGGGACACTGAAGCTTTCTTT. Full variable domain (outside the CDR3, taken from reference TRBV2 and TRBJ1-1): EPEVTQTPSHQVTQMGQEVILRCVPISNHLYFYWYRQILGQKVEFLVSFYNNEISEKSEIFDDQFSVERPDGSNFTLKIRSTKLEDSAMYFCASSILGGDTEAFFGQGTRLTVV.

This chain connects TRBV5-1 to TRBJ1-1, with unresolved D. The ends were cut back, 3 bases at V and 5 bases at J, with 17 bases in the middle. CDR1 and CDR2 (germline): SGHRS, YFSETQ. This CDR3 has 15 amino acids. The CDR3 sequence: CASSSQRSEGTEAFF. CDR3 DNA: TGCGCCAGCAGCTCCCAAAGGAGTGAAGGAACTGAAGCTTTCTTT.

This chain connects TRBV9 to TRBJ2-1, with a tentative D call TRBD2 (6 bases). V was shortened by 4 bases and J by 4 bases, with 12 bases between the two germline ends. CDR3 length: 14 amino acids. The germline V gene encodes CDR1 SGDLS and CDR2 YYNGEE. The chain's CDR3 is CASSPKTSYNEQFF. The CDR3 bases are TGTGCCAGCAGCCCAAAGACTAGTTACAATGAGCAGTTCTTC.

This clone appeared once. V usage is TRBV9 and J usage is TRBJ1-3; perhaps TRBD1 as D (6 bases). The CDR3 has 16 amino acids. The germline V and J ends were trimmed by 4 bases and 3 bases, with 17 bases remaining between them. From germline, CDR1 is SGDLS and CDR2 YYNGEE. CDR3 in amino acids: CASSPQAGAHGNTIYF. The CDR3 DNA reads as TGTGCCAGCAGCCCCCAGGCGGGGGCGCATGGAAACACCATATATTTT.

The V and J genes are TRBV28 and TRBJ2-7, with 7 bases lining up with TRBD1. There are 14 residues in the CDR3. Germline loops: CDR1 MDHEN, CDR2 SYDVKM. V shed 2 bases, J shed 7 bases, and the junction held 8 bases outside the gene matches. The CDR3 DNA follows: TGTGCCAGCAGTTTACCGACAGGGTCCTGGGAGCAGTACTTC. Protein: CASSLPTGSWEQYF.

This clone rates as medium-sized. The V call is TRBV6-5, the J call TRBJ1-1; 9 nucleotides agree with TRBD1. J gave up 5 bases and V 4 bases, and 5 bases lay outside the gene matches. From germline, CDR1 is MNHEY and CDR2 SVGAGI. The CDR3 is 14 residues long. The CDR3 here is CASSSGTGRTEAFF. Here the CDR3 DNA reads TGTGCCAGCAGTTCTGGGACAGGGAGGACTGAAGCTTTCTTT.

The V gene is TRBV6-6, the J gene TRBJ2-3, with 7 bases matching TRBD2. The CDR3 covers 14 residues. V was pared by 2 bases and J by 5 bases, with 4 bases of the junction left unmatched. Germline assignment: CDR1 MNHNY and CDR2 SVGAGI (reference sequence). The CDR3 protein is CASSYAGDRDTQYF. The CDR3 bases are TGTGCCAGCAGTTACGCGGGAGATCGAGATACGCAGTATTTT.

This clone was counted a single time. Here the CDR3 DNA reads TGTGCCAGCAGTGAAGGGCACCCAGCTAACTATGGCTACACCTTC. It specifies CASSEGHPANYGYTF. The J gene is TRBJ1-2, the V gene TRBV2; no clear D gene. Germline V lookup: CDR1 SNHLY, CDR2 FYNNEI. CDR3 length equals 15 residues. V was shortened by 1 base and J by 0 bases, with 9 bases between the two germline ends.

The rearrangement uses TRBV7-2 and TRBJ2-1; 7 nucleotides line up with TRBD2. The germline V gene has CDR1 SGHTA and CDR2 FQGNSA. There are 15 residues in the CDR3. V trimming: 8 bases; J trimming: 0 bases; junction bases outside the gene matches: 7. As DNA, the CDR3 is TGTGCCAGCCGGCTAGCGGCCACCTCCTACAATGAGCAGTTCTTC. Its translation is CASRLAATSYNEQFF. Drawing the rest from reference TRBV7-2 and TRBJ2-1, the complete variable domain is GAGVSQSPSNKVTEKGKDVELRCDPISGHTALYWYRQSLGQGLEFLIYFQGNSAPDKSGLPSDRFSAERTGGSVSTLTIQRTQQEDSAVYLCASRLAATSYNEQFFGPGTRLTVL.

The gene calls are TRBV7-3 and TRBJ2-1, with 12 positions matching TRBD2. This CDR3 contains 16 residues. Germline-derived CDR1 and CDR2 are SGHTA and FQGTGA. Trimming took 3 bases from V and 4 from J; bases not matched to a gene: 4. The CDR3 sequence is CASSFRTSGTYNEQFF. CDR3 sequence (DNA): TGTGCCAGCAGCTTCCGGACTAGCGGGACTTACAATGAGCAGTTCTTC.

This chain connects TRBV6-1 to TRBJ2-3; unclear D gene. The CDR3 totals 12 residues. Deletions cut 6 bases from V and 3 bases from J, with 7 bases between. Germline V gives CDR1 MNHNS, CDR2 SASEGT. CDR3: CASSLETDTQYF. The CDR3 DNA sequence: TGTGCCAGCAGCCTAGAGACAGATACGCAGTATTTT.

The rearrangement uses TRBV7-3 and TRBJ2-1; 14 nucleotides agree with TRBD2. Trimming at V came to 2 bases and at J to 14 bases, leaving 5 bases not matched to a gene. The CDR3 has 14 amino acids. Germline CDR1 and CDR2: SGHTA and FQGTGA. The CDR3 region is CASSLGTSGGGKFF. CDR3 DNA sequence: TGTGCCAGCAGCTTAGGGACTAGCGGGGGAGGGAAGTTCTTC.

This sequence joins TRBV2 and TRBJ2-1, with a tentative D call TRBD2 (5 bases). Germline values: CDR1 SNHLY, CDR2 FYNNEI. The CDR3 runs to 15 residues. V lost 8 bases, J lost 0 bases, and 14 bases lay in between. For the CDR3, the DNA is TGTGCCAGCTCCGTGGGAGCGAACTCCTACAATGAGCAGTTCTTC. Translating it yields CASSVGANSYNEQFF.

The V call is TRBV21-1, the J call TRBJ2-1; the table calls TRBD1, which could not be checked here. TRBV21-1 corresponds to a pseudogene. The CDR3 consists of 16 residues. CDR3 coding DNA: TGTGCCAGCAGCAAAACGCGTCAGGAAGACTACAATGAGCAGTTCTTC. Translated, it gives CASSKTRQEDYNEQFF.

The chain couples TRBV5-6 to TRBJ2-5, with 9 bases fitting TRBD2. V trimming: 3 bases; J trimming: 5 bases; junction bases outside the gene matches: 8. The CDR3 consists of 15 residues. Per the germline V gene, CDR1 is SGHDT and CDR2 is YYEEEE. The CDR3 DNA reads TGTGCCAGCAGCTCCGGGACTAGCTACTTGGAGACCCAGTACTTC. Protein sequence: CASSSGTSYLETQYF.

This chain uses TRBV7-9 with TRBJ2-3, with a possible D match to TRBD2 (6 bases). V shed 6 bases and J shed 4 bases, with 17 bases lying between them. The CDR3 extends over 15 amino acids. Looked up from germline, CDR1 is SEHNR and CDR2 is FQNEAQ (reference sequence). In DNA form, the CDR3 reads TGTGCCAGCAGGTCGCATACGGGAGTTGCAGATACGCAGTATTTT. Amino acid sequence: CASRSHTGVADTQYF.

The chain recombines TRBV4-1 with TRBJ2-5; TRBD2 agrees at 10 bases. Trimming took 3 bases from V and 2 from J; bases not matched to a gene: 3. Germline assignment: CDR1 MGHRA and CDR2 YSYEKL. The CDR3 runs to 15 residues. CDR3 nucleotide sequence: TGCGCCAGCAGCCAGGTACTAGCGGGACAAGAGACCCAGTACTTC. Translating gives CASSQVLAGQETQYF.

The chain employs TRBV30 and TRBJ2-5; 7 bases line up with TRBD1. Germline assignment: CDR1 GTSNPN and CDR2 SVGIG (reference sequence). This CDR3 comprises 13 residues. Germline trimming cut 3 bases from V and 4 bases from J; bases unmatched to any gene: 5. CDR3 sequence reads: CAWSPGTVETQYF. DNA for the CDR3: TGTGCCTGGAGCCCCGGGACAGTAGAGACCCAGTACTTC.

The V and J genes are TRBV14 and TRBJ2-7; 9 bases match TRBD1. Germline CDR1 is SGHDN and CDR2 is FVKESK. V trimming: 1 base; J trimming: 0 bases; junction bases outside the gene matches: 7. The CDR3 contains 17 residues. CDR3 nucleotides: TGTGCCAGCAGCCAAGCCTCCGGACAGGGGAGCTCCTACGAGCAGTACTTC. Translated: CASSQASGQGSSYEQYF.